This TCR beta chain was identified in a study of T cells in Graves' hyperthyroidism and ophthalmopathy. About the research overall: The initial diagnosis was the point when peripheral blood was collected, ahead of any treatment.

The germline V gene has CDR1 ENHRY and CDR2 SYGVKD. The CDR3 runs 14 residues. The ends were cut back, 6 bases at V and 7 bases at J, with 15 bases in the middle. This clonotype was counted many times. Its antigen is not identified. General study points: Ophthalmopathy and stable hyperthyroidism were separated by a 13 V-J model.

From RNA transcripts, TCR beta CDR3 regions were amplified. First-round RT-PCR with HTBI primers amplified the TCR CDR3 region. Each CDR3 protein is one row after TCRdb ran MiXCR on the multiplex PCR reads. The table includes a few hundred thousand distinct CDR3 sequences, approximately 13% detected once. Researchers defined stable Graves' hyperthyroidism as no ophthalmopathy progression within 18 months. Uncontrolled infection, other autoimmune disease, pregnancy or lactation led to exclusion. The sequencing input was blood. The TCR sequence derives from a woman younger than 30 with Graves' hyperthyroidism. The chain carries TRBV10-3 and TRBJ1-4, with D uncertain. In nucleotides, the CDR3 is TGTGCCATCAGCCGGGCCGAGAAGTCTGAAAAACTGTTTTTT. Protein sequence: CAISRAEKSEKLFF.